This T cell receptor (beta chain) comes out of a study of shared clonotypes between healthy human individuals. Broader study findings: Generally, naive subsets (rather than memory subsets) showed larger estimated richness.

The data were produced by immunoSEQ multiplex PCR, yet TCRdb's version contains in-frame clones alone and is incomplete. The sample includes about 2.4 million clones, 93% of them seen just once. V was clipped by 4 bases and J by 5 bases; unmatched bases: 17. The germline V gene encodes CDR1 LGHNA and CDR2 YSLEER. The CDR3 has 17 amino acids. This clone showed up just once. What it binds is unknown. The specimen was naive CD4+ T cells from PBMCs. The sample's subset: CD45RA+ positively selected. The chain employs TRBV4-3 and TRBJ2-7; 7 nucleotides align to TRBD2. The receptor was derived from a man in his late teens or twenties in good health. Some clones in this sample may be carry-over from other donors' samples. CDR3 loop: CASSLTPRTGGPHEQYF. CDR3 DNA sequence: TGCGCCAGCAGCCTTACCCCCCGGACGGGAGGCCCCCACGAGCAGTACTTC.